This T cell receptor beta chain came from a study of vaccination effects on CD4 cells after COVID-19. At the level of the study: Samples that were drawn after vaccination came a median of 72 days after the second dose. Study results and limitations: There was marked clonal contraction among infection- and vaccine-induced clones late after vaccination.

Before sequencing, viral peptide pools were used by the ViraFEST assay to expand antigen-specific CD4+ T cells. Isolating CD4+ T cells followed roughly ten days of culture. The participants, recipients of two vaccine doses, got either BNT162b2 or mRNA-1273. A half-medium replacement with IL-2 medium was carried out on days 3 and 7. Method: immunoSEQ multiplex PCR; TCRdb's copy keeps in-frame clones and lacks some. The sample lists some 68,000 clones, 70% to 90% occurring once. J was trimmed by 7 bases and V by 1 base; bases with no gene match: 10. The CDR3 runs to 18 residues. The germline V gene encodes CDR1 SEHNR and CDR2 FQNEAQ (reference sequence). For this clone: The target antigen is unknown.

The sequences come from CD4+ T cells from PBMCs cultured with HCoV-229E spike peptides, collected after COVID-19 vaccination. The V and J genes are TRBV7-9 and TRBJ2-1, with TRBD2 matching 13 bases. This TCR was sampled from a human donor who received a COVID-19 vaccine. The CDR3 sequence is CASSLGTSGGARRNEQFF. CDR3 in DNA: TGTGCCAGCAGCTTAGGGACTAGCGGGGGCGCCAGAAGAAATGAGCAGTTCTTC.